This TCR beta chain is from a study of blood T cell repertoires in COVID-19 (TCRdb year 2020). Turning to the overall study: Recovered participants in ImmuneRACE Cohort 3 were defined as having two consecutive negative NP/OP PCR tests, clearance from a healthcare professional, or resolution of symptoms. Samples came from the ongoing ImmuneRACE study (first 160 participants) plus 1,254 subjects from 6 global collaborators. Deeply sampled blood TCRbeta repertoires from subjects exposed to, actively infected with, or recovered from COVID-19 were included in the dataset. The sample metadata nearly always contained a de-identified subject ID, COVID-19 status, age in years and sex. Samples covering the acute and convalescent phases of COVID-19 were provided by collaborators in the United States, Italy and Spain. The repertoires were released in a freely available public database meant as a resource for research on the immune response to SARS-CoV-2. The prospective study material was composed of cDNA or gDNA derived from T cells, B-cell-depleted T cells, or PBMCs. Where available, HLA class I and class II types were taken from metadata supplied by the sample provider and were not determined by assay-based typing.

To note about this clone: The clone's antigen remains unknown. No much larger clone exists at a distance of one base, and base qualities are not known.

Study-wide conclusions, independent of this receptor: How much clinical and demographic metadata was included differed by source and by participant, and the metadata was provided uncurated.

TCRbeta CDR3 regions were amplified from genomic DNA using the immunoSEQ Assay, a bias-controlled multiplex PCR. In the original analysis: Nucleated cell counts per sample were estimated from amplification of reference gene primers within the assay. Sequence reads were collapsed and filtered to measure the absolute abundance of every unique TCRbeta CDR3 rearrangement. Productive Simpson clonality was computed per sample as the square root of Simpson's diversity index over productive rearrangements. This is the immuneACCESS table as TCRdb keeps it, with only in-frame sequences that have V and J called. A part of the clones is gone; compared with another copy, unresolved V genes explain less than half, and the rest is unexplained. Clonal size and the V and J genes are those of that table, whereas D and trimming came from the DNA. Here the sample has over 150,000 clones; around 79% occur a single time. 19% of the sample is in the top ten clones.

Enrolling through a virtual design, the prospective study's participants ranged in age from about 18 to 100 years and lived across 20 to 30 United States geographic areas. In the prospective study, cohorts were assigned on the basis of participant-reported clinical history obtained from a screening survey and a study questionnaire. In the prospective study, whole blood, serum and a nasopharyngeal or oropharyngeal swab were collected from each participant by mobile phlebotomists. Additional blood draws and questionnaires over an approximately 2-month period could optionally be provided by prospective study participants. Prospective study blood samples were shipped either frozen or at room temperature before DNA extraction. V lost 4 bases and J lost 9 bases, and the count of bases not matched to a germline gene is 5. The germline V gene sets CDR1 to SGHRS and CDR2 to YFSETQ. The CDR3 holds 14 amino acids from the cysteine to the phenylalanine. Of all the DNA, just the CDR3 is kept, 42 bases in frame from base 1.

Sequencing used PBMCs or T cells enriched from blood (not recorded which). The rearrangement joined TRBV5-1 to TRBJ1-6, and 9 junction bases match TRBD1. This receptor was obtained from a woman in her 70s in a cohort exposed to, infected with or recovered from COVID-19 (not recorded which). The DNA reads TGCGCCAGCAGCCCCGGGACAGGGACTTCACCCCTCCACTTT. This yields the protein CASSPGTGTSPLHF.